This T cell receptor (beta chain) came from a study of OX40 agonist ivuxolimab in advanced cancers. Generated by immunoSEQ multiplex PCR, the TCRdb table keeps only in-frame clones and is missing some. This table holds tens of thousands of clones, about nine tenths found once. Germline loops: CDR1 GTSNPN, CDR2 SVGIG (reference sequence). The CDR3 covers 12 residues. This clone was counted a single time. The junction does not match germline at one end; this may be a read error. The chain recombines TRBV30 with TRBJ1-6; D not resolved. The sequences come from CD4+ or CD8+ T cells sorted from blood, collected in a trial of the OX40 agonist ivuxolimab. The TCR originated in an adult with an advanced solid tumor such as melanoma, head and neck, liver or kidney cancer. The CDR3 loop reads CAWKGGNSPLHF. The CDR3, as DNA: TGTGCGTGGAAGGGCGGTAATTCACCCCTCCACTTT.